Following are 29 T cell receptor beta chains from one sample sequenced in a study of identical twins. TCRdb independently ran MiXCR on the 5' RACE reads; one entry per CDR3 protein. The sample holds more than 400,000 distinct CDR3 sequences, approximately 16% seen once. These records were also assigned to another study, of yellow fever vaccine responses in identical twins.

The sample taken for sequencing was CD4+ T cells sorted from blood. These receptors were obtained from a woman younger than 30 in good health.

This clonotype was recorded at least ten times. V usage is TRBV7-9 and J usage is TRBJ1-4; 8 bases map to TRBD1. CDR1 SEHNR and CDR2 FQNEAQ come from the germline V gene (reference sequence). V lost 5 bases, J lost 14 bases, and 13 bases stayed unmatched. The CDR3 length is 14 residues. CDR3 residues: CASSPPTGVMGLFF. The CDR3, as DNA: TGTGCCAGCAGCCCCCCGACAGGGGTTATGGGCCTGTTTTTT.

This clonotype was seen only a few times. For the CDR3, the DNA is TGTGCCAGCAGTGTAATGGGACTAGCGGCCTCCTACGAGCAGTACTTC. Encoded protein: CASSVMGLAASYEQYF. The J gene is TRBJ2-7, the V gene TRBV2; the match to TRBD2 covers 11 bases. Germline lookup yields CDR1 SNHLY and CDR2 FYNNEI. The CDR3 spans 16 residues. The trim removed 4 bases at V and 0 bases at J, leaving 5 bases unmatched.

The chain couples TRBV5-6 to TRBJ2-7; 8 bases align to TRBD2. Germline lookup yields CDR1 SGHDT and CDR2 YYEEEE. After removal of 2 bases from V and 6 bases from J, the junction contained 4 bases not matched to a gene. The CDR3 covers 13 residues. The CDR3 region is CASSFPGGGEQYV. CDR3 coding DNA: TGTGCCAGCAGCTTCCCGGGAGGGGGCGAGCAGTACGTC.

The CDR3 loop reads CASSQIATGELFF. The CDR3 DNA follows: TGTGCCAGCAGCCAAATCGCTACCGGGGAGCTGTTTTTT. This chain uses TRBV3-1 with TRBJ2-2; no definite D call. Germline V lookup: CDR1 LGHDT, CDR2 YNNKEL (reference sequence). This CDR3 comprises 13 residues. V was clipped by 2 bases and J by 5 bases, with 6 bases between them.

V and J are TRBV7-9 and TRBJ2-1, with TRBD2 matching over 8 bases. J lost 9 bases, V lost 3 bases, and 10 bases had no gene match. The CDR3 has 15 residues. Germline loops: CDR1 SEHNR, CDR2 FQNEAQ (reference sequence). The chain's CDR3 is CASSFGSGRKGEQFF. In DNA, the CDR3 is TGTGCCAGCAGCTTTGGCAGCGGGAGAAAGGGTGAGCAGTTCTTC.

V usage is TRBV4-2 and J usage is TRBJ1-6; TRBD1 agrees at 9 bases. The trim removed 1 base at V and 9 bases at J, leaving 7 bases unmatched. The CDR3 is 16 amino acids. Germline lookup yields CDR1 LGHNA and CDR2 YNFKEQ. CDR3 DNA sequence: TGTGCCAGCAGCCAAGCTAGGGGGGACAGGGTTTCACCCCTCCACTTT. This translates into CASSQARGDRVSPLHF.

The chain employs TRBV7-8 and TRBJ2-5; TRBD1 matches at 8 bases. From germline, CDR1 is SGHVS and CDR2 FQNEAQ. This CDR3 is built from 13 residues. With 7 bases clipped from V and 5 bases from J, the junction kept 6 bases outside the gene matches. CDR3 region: CASNPQGAETQYF. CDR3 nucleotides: TGTGCCAGCAACCCCCAGGGGGCCGAGACCCAGTACTTC.

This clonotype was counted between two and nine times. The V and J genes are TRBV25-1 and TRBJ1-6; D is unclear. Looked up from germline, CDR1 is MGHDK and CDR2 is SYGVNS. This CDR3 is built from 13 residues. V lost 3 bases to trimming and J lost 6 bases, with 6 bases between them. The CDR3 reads CASSDLINSPLHF. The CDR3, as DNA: TGTGCCAGCAGTGACTTAATTAATTCACCCCTCCACTTT.

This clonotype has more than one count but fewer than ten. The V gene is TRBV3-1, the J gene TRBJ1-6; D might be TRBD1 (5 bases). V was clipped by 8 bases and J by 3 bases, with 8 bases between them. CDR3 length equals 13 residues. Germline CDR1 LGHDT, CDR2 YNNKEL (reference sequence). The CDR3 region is CASRTGYNSPLHF. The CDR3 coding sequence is TGTGCCAGCCGAACAGGCTATAATTCACCCCTCCACTTT.

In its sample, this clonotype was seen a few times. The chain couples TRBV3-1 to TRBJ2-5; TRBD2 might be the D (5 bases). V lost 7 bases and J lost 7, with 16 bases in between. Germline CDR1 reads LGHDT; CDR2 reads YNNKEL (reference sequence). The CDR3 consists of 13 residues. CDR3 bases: TGTGCCAGCACTCTCCCAGCGGATAGGACCCAGTACTTC. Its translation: CASTLPADRTQYF.

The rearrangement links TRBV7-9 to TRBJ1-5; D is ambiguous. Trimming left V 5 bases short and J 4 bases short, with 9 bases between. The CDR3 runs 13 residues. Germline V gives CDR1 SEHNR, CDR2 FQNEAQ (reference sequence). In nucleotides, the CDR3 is TGTGCCAGCAGCCAAAATAATAATCAGCCCCAGCATTTT. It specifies CASSQNNNQPQHF.

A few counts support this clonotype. CDR3 sequence reads: CASSTNRPGGYTF. CDR3 nucleotides: TGTGCCAGCAGTACCAACCGCCCGGGGGGCTACACCTTC. J is TRBJ1-2 and V is TRBV12-3 or TRBV12-4; D gene ambiguous. There are 13 residues in the CDR3. The V and J ends lost 5 bases and 8 bases respectively, with 15 bases between them.

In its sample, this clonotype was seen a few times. The CDR3 sequence is CASRGPGQTYEQYF. In DNA, the CDR3 is TGTGCCAGCAGAGGACCGGGACAGACCTACGAGCAGTACTTC. This chain joins TRBV2 and TRBJ2-7; TRBD1 matches at 7 bases. V shed 6 bases and J 2 bases; nucleotides not matched to a gene: 7. CDR1 and CDR2 from the germline V gene are SNHLY and FYNNEI. The CDR3 is 14 amino acids.

CDR3 amino acids: CASSLGGRYYNEQFF. CDR3 bases: TGTGCCAGCAGTTTAGGCGGGAGATACTACAATGAGCAGTTCTTC. This chain connects TRBV12-3 or TRBV12-4 to TRBJ2-1, with 7 positions matching TRBD2. CDR3 length: 15 amino acids. V dropped 1 base and J dropped 3; count of bases not matched to a gene: 3.

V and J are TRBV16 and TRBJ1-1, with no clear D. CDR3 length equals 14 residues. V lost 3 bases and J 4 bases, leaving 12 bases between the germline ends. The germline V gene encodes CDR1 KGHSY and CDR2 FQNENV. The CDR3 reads CASSQSYSGTEAFF. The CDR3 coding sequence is TGTGCCAGCAGCCAGTCCTACTCTGGCACTGAAGCTTTCTTT.

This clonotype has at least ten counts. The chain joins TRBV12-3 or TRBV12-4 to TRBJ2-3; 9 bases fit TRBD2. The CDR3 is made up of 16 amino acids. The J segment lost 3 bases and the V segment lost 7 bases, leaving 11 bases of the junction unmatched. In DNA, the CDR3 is TGTGCCAGCACCCTCCTAGCGGGGTTGTCAACAGATACGCAGTATTTT. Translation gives CASTLLAGLSTDTQYF.

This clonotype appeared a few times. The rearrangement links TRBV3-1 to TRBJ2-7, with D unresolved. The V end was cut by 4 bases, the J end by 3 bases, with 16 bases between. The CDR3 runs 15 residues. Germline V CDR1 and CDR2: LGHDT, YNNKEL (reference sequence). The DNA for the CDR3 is TGTGCCAGCAGCCTTCAAACTACCTTCCACTACGAGCAGTACTTC. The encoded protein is CASSLQTTFHYEQYF.

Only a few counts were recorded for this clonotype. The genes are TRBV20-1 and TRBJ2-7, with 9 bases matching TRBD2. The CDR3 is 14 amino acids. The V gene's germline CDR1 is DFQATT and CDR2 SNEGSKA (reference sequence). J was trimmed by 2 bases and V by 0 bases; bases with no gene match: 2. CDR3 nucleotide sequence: TGCAGTGCTAGAGAGGCTAGCGGGGCCTACGAGCAGTACTTC. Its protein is CSAREASGAYEQYF.

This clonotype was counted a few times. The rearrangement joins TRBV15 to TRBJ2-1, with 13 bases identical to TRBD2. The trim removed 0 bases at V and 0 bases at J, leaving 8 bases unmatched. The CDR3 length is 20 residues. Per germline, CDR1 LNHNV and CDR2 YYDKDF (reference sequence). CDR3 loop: CATSRERTSGRISSYNEQFF. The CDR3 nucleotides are TGTGCCACCAGCAGAGAAAGGACTAGCGGGAGAATAAGCTCCTACAATGAGCAGTTCTTC.

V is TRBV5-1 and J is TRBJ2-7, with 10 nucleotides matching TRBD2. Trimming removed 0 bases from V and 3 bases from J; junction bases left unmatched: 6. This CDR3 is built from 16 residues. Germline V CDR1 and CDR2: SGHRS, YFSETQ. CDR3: CASSLGTSGGGYEQYF. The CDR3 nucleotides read TGCGCCAGCAGCTTGGGGACTAGCGGCGGGGGCTACGAGCAGTACTTC.

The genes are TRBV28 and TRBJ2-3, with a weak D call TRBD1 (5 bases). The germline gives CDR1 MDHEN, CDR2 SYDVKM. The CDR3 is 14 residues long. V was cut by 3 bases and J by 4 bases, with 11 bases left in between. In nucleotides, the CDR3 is TGTGCCAGCAGTTTCCCAGGGATTGCAGATACGCAGTATTTT. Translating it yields CASSFPGIADTQYF.

The CDR3 DNA reads TGTGCCAGCAGTCCCGCCCGCGGGAGTTACAACACCGGGGAGCTGTTTTTT. It translates to CASSPARGSYNTGELFF. This chain links TRBV6-1 with TRBJ2-2; 7 nucleotides align to TRBD2. V lost 5 bases to trimming and J lost 2 bases; unmatched junction nucleotides: 11. CDR1 MNHNS and CDR2 SASEGT come from the germline V gene. The CDR3 consists of 17 residues.

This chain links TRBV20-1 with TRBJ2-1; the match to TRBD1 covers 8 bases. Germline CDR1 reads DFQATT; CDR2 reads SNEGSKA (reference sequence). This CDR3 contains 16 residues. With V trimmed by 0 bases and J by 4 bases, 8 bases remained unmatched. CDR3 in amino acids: CSARDSRTGTYNEQFF. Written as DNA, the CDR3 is TGCAGTGCTAGAGATTCTAGGACAGGGACATACAATGAGCAGTTCTTC.

CDR3 coding DNA: TGTGCCAGCAGCTCACAGGGGGCGAAGACGGACGAGCAGTACTTC. Amino acid sequence: CASSSQGAKTDEQYF. This chain uses TRBV7-3 with TRBJ2-7; TRBD1 matches 9 bases. Germline lookup yields CDR1 SGHTA and CDR2 FQGTGA. J was trimmed by 5 bases and V by 4 bases; bases with no gene match: 9. There are 15 residues in the CDR3.

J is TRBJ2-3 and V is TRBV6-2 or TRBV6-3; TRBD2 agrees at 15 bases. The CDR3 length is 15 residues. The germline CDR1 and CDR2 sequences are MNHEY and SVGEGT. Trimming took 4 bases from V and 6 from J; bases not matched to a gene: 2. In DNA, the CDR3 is TGTGCCAGCAGTTCGGGACTAGCGGGGGGTGATACGCAGTATTTT. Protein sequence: CASSSGLAGGDTQYF.

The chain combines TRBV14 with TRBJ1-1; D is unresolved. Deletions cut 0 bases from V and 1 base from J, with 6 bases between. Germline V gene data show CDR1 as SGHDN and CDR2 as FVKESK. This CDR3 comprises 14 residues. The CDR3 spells CASSQERRNTEAFF. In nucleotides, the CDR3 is TGTGCCAGCAGCCAAGAGCGGAGGAACACTGAAGCTTTCTTT. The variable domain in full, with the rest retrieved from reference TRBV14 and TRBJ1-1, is EAGVTQFPSHSVIEKGQTVTLRCDPISGHDNLYWYRRVMGKEIKFLLHFVKESKQDESGMPNNRFLAERTGGTYSTLKVQPAELEDSGVYFCASSQERRNTEAFFGQGTRLTVV.

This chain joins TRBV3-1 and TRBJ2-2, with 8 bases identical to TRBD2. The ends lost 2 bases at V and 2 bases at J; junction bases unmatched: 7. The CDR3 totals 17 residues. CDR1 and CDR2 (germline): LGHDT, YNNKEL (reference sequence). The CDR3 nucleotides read TGTGCCAGCAGCCAACCGAGCGGGAGTTCAAACACCGGGGAGCTGTTTTTT. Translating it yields CASSQPSGSSNTGELFF.

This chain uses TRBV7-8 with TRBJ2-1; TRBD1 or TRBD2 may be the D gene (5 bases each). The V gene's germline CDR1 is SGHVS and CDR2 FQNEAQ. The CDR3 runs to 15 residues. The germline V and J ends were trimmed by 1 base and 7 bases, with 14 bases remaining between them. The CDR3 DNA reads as TGTGCCAGCAGCTTAGTAGGTTGGGGGAGAAATGAGCAGTTCTTC. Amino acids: CASSLVGWGRNEQFF.

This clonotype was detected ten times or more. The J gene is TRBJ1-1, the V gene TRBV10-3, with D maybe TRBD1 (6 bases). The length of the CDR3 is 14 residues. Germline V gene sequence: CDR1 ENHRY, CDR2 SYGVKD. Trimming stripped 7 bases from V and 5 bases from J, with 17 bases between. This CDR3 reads CAIMEGQGSTEAFF. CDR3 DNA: TGTGCCATCATGGAGGGGCAGGGGAGTACTGAAGCTTTCTTT.